Sequencing of this T cell receptor beta chain was carried out in a study of shared clonotypes between healthy human individuals. Study at large: Per-donor plates numbered three CD4 naive, three CD4 memory, two CD8 naive and one CD8 memory.

Using immunoSEQ multiplex PCR, the repertoire was profiled, and TCRdb retains in-frame clones only, with some absent. Of about 730,000 clones in the sample, just under 75% were seen once. There are 16 residues in the CDR3. Unmatched junction bases numbered 2, after V lost 3 bases and J lost 0 bases. Germline CDR1 is SGHNT and CDR2 is YYREEE (reference sequence). Whole-study results and caveats: Rarefaction revealed incomplete sorted-subset sequencing despite large depth.

Comments on this clone: Its antigen is still unknown.

The receptor was derived from a woman aged 25-40 years in good health. The chain recombines TRBV5-4 with TRBJ2-7; TRBD2 matches at 14 bases. Sequencing was done on a sample of memory CD4+ T cells sorted from blood. Subset indicated: CD45RA-negative fraction. DNA for the CDR3: TGTGCCAGCAGCTCCGGGACTAGCGGGAGCTCCTACGAGCAGTACTTC. Translating it yields CASSSGTSGSSYEQYF.